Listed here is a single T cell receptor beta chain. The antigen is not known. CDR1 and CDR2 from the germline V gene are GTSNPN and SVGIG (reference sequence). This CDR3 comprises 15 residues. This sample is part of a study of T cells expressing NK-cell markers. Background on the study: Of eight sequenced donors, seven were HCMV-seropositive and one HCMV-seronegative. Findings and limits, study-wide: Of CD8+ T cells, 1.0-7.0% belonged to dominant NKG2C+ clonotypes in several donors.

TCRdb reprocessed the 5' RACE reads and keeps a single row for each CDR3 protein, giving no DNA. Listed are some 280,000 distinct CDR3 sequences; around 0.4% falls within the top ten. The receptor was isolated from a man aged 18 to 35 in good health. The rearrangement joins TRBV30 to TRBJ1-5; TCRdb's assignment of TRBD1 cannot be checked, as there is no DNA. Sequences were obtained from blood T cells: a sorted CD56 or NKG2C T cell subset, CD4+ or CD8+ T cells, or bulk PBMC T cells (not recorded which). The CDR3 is CAWSRTGSSNQPQHF.